One sample yielded the 21 T cell receptor beta chains listed below, sequenced in a study of blood T cell repertoires in COVID-19. Some clones are missing from TCRdb's copy, which holds only in-frame ones; the method was immunoSEQ multiplex PCR. The sample lists about 89,000 clones, around 72% occurring once. The sequenced sample consisted of peripheral blood. These receptors all stem from a woman aged 80 or over with acute or convalescent COVID-19.

The chain uses TRBV15 and TRBJ2-3; 12 nucleotides align to TRBD2. The junction had 14 bases not matched to a gene; V was cut back by 6 bases and J by 4 bases. CDR3 length: 18 amino acids. Germline V lookup: CDR1 LNHNV, CDR2 YYDKDF (reference sequence). The CDR3 region is CATRLYPTSGGLPDTQYF. The DNA for the CDR3 is TGTGCCACCAGGCTTTATCCCACTAGCGGGGGGTTGCCAGATACGCAGTATTTT.

This chain links TRBV30 with TRBJ1-6; tentatively, D is TRBD1 (6 bases). V was shortened by 1 base and J by 2 bases, with 9 bases between the two germline ends. The germline V gene encodes CDR1 GTSNPN and CDR2 SVGIG (reference sequence). This CDR3 has 15 amino acids. CDR3 residues: CAWSGYRAYNSPLHF. Here the CDR3 DNA reads TGTGCCTGGAGTGGGTACAGGGCCTATAATTCACCCCTCCACTTT.

This chain uses TRBV18 with TRBJ2-7, with 9 positions matching TRBD1. Unmatched junction bases numbered 5, after V lost 6 bases and J lost 2 bases. Germline V gives CDR1 KGHSH, CDR2 LQKENI. CDR3 length equals 14 residues. This CDR3 reads CASSPGQGAYEQYF. The DNA of the CDR3 is TGTGCCAGCTCCCCGGGACAGGGAGCCTACGAGCAGTACTTC.

This clone was observed a single time. The chain recombines TRBV4-2 with TRBJ1-1, with TRBD1 as a possible D gene (6 bases). The V gene lost 1 base and the J gene lost 1 base, with 10 bases spanning the gap. The CDR3 contains 15 residues. In germline, CDR1 is LGHNA, CDR2 YNFKEQ. Here the CDR3 DNA reads TGTGCCAGCAGCCAAGGGGCAGGGGCGAACACTGAAGCTTTCTTT. Encoded protein: CASSQGAGANTEAFF.

The chain employs TRBV20-1 and TRBJ1-4; D gene uncertain. CDR3 size: 11 residues. Germline V gene lookup returns CDR1 DFQATT and CDR2 SNEGSKA (reference sequence). Between the trimmed V and J ends, which lost 6 bases and 5 bases, there was a span of 7 bases. CDR3 in amino acids: CSARRNEKLFF. In DNA form, the CDR3 reads TGCAGTGCGCGTCGAAATGAAAAACTGTTTTTT.

The chain combines TRBV18 with TRBJ2-5; 9 nucleotides line up with TRBD1. The CDR3 runs 14 residues. CDR1 KGHSH and CDR2 LQKENI come from the germline V gene. V gave up 6 bases and J gave up 4 bases; unmatched junction bases: 6. CDR3 amino acids: CASSRATGGETQYF. In nucleotides, the CDR3 is TGTGCCAGCTCTCGGGCGACAGGGGGAGAGACCCAGTACTTC.

Regarding this clone: Other nucleotide sequences in the sample specify the same CDR3. The chain couples TRBV24-1 to TRBJ1-1; the match to TRBD1 covers 7 bases. The CDR3 contains 15 residues. Germline loops: CDR1 KGHDR, CDR2 SFDVKD. The V and J ends lost 4 bases and 0 bases, in that order; junction bases with no gene match: 4. CDR3 DNA sequence: TGTGCCACCAGTGACTCGGGACAGATGAACACTGAAGCTTTCTTT. It yields the protein CATSDSGQMNTEAFF.

The chain is built from TRBV5-4 and TRBJ1-1; D call uncertain. Deletions cut 0 bases from V and 1 base from J, with 10 bases between. The CDR3 totals 15 residues. Germline V CDR1 and CDR2: SGHNT, YYREEE (reference sequence). The CDR3 DNA sequence: TGTGCCAGCAGCTTGGGTGGCAGTACGAACACTGAAGCTTTCTTT. Translation gives CASSLGGSTNTEAFF.

The rearrangement links TRBV30 to TRBJ1-1; D gene unclear. Germline V gene lookup returns CDR1 GTSNPN and CDR2 SVGIG (reference sequence). This CDR3 comprises 13 residues. V lost 5 bases and J 4 bases, leaving 14 bases between the germline ends. CDR3 nucleotides: TGTGCCTGGGATTTTATGCGGGTCACTGAAGCTTTCTTT. This sequence encodes CAWDFMRVTEAFF.

This rearrangement joins TRBV19 to TRBJ1-1; 7 nucleotides align to TRBD1. CDR1 LNHDA and CDR2 SQIVND come from the germline V gene (reference sequence). This CDR3 spans 14 amino acids. The V segment lost 7 bases and the J segment 4 bases; nucleotides outside the gene matches: 9. The CDR3 loop reads CASTGRGAVTEAFF. The CDR3 coding sequence is TGTGCCAGTACCGGCAGGGGGGCGGTCACTGAAGCTTTCTTT.

This chain connects TRBV28 to TRBJ1-6; the D is unclear. In germline, CDR1 is MDHEN, CDR2 SYDVKM. V lost 4 bases to trimming and J lost 6 bases, with 4 bases between them. CDR3 length: 12 amino acids. In DNA, the CDR3 is TGTGCCAGCAGTTCCGGTAATTCACCCCTCCACTTT. Its protein product is CASSSGNSPLHF.

This clone appeared once. The gene calls are TRBV5-1 and TRBJ2-5; D is perhaps TRBD1 (5 bases). The V end was cut by 1 base, the J end by 2 bases, with 6 bases between. CDR1 and CDR2 from the germline V gene are SGHRS and YFSETQ. The CDR3 is made up of 13 amino acids. CDR3 sequence: CASSLNRQETQYF. CDR3 DNA sequence: TGCGCCAGCAGCTTGAACAGGCAAGAGACCCAGTACTTC.

The J gene is TRBJ1-1, the V gene TRBV2, with 8 nucleotides matching TRBD1. This CDR3 contains 11 residues. Germline V gives CDR1 SNHLY, CDR2 FYNNEI. V lost 7 bases and J lost 8; bases outside the gene matches: 3. In DNA, the CDR3 is TGTGCCAGCAACAGGGGGGGAGAAGCTTTCTTT. It translates to CASNRGGEAFF.

This clone was recorded once. The V gene is TRBV5-4, the J gene TRBJ2-1; tentative D call: TRBD2 (6 bases). Germline assignment: CDR1 SGHNT and CDR2 YYREEE (reference sequence). CDR3 length equals 15 residues. Trimming stripped 2 bases from V and 1 base from J, with 10 bases between. CDR3 DNA: TGTGCCAGCAGCTTAGATGCGGGGTCCTACAATGAGCAGTTCTTC. Amino acid sequence: CASSLDAGSYNEQFF.

The rearrangement uses TRBV2 and TRBJ2-7; D is undetermined. Germline CDR1 SNHLY, CDR2 FYNNEI. This CDR3 contains 13 residues. V gave up 7 bases and J gave up 2 bases, with 12 bases separating them. CDR3 in DNA: TGTGCCAGCACCTTCGGTCCAACCTACGAGCAGTACTTC. It encodes CASTFGPTYEQYF. The variable domain in full, completed from reference TRBV2 and TRBJ2-7, reads EPEVTQTPSHQVTQMGQEVILRCVPISNHLYFYWYRQILGQKVEFLVSFYNNEISEKSEIFDDQFSVERPDGSNFTLKIRSTKLEDSAMYFCASTFGPTYEQYFGPGTRLTVT.

The CDR3 DNA reads TGTGCCAGCAGCCCTATAACGGGGGGCCGAAGCTCCTACGAGCAGTACTTC. It is translated as CASSPITGGRSSYEQYF. The V and J genes are TRBV11-2 and TRBJ2-7, with D possibly TRBD2 on 7 matching bases. With 5 bases removed from V and 0 bases from J, the gap between germline ends came to 20 bases. CDR1 and CDR2 from the germline V gene are SGHAT and FQNNGV. The CDR3 is made up of 17 amino acids.

The genes are TRBV7-9 and TRBJ1-2, with TRBD1 matching over 10 bases. This CDR3 spans 16 amino acids. CDR1 and CDR2 from the germline V gene are SEHNR and FQNEAQ (reference sequence). The trim removed 5 bases at V and 2 bases at J, leaving 8 bases unmatched. In nucleotides, the CDR3 is TGTGCCAGCAGCCAGATGGGACAGGGGCAGAACTATGGCTACACCTTC. Its translation is CASSQMGQGQNYGYTF.

The gene calls are TRBV21-1 and TRBJ2-5; the table's D gene call, TRBD2, was not cross checked with the DNA. TRBV21-1 is recorded as a pseudogene. The length of the CDR3 is 16 residues. The CDR3 DNA follows: TGTGCCAGCAGCATCCCCGAGATTCCGGTGGAAGAGACCCAGTACTTC. Translation gives CASSIPEIPVEETQYF.

V and J are TRBV5-4 and TRBJ2-2; TRBD2 might be the D (6 bases). The CDR3 runs 16 residues. Trimming removed 7 bases from V and 6 bases from J, with 22 bases in between. CDR1 is SGHNT, CDR2 YYREEE, per germline (reference sequence). As DNA, the CDR3 is TGTGCCAGCCGGGGGACTCCCCAAAGGGGTGCCGGGGAGCTGTTTTTT. It translates to CASRGTPQRGAGELFF.

Only a few counts were recorded for this clone. V usage is TRBV27 and J usage is TRBJ2-5; 10 nucleotides line up with TRBD2. Per germline, CDR1 MNHEY and CDR2 SMNVEV (reference sequence). V lost 2 bases to trimming and J lost 1 base; unmatched junction nucleotides: 7. The CDR3 has 17 amino acids. The CDR3 protein is CASSLRQGLASQETQYF. In DNA, the CDR3 is TGTGCCAGCAGTTTACGGCAGGGACTAGCGTCCCAAGAGACCCAGTACTTC.

The J gene is TRBJ1-5, the V gene TRBV19; D gene unclear. The CDR3 covers 16 residues. The V end lost 3 bases, the J end lost 1 base, and 13 bases lay between the germline ends. From germline, CDR1 is LNHDA and CDR2 SQIVND (reference sequence). This chain's CDR3 is CASSMRRQVSNQPQHF. The DNA of the CDR3 is TGTGCCAGTAGTATGAGGAGGCAGGTGAGCAATCAGCCCCAGCATTTT.